The 22 T cell receptor beta chains listed next were all sequenced from one sample in a study of Graves' ophthalmopathy and Graves' hyperthyroidism. Beta-chain TCR CDR3 regions were amplified from RNA transcripts. The first round was an RT-PCR with HTBI primers, and the second round was a multiplex PCR. One entry per CDR3 protein results from TCRdb running MiXCR on the multiplex PCR reads. The table has some 240,000 distinct CDR3 sequences, roughly 50% seen once; the top ten hold approximately 44%. What was sequenced was peripheral blood. The receptors were sampled from an adult man with Graves' ophthalmopathy.

In this sample, this clonotype turned up a few times. V usage is TRBV7-2 and J usage is TRBJ2-5, with 9 positions matching TRBD2. The CDR3 has 19 amino acids. Germline V gene lookup returns CDR1 SGHTA and CDR2 FQGNSA. J gave up 7 bases and V 5 bases, and 23 bases lay outside the gene matches. The CDR3 reads CASSLLNLGLARDRGTQYF. The CDR3 bases are TGTGCCAGCAGCCTGTTAAATTTAGGACTAGCGAGAGATAGGGGGACCCAGTACTTC.

In its sample, this clonotype was seen a few times. The DNA of the CDR3 is TGCAGTGCTATTGACAGCCATCGGTCCTACGAGCAGTACTTC. Translating gives CSAIDSHRSYEQYF. The chain couples TRBV20-1 to TRBJ2-7; the D gene is possibly TRBD1 (5 bases). The CDR3 extends over 14 amino acids. Germline V gives CDR1 DFQATT, CDR2 SNEGSKA (reference sequence). V lost 4 bases and J 1 base, leaving 14 bases between the germline ends.

This clonotype was seen only a few times. The V call is TRBV7-2, the J call TRBJ2-7; D is undetermined. Germline-derived CDR1 and CDR2 are SGHTA and FQGNSA. There are 13 residues in the CDR3. V was shortened by 6 bases and J by 1 base, with 10 bases between the two germline ends. CDR3 sequence (DNA): TGTGCCAGCAGACCGGACGGATCCTACGAGCAGTACTTC. Translation gives CASRPDGSYEQYF.

This clonotype was counted a single time. The chain uses TRBV7-3 and TRBJ2-3; TRBD2 matches at 7 bases. The germline CDR1 and CDR2 sequences are SGHTA and FQGTGA. V dropped 5 bases and J dropped 2; count of bases not matched to a gene: 7. CDR3 length: 15 amino acids. The DNA of the CDR3 is TGTGCCAGCAGCCCTAGCGGCAGCACCACAGATACGCAGTATTTT. As protein: CASSPSGSTTDTQYF.

CDR3 protein: CASSITGGGYTF. The CDR3 DNA reads TGTGCCAGCAGCATAACAGGAGGTGGCTACACCTTC. This sequence joins TRBV7-2 and TRBJ1-2; tentatively, D is TRBD1 (5 bases). This CDR3 spans 12 amino acids. The V gene lost 5 bases and the J gene lost 7 bases, with 11 bases spanning the gap. The germline V gene has CDR1 SGHTA and CDR2 FQGNSA.

This clonotype was recorded at least ten times. The DNA of the CDR3 is TGCGCCAGCAGCCAAGGGCACCCTGACTATGGCTACACCTTC. Amino acid sequence: CASSQGHPDYGYTF. V and J are TRBV4-1 and TRBJ1-2; D gene uncertain. Germline loops: CDR1 MGHRA, CDR2 YSYEKL. The CDR3 covers 14 residues. V lost 1 base and J 3 bases, leaving 9 bases between the germline ends.

This clonotype occurred a few times. The chain recombines TRBV20-1 with TRBJ1-2; D gene ambiguous. The CDR3 length is 15 residues. Trimming removed 0 bases from V and 1 base from J, with 12 bases in between. Germline V gene data show CDR1 as DFQATT and CDR2 as SNEGSKA (reference sequence). CDR3 sequence: CSARDKGGGNYGYTF. The CDR3 region has the DNA TGCAGTGCTAGAGATAAGGGAGGCGGTAACTATGGCTACACCTTC.

The chain joins TRBV10-1 to TRBJ2-5; D perhaps matches TRBD1 (6 bases). This CDR3 spans 16 amino acids. Per germline, CDR1 WNHNN and CDR2 SYGVQD (reference sequence). Trimming shortened V by 0 bases and J by 5 bases, and 16 bases separated the two germline ends. The CDR3 nucleotides are TGCGCCAGCAGTGAGTCGGGGGCAGTTGAGTGGGAGACCCAGTACTTC. Protein product: CASSESGAVEWETQYF.

The chain couples TRBV20-1 to TRBJ2-7, with TRBD1 matching 10 bases. The CDR3 length is 16 residues. Germline V gene lookup returns CDR1 DFQATT and CDR2 SNEGSKA (reference sequence). The V segment lost 4 bases and the J segment 1 base; nucleotides outside the gene matches: 10. CDR3 DNA: TGCAGTGCTACACGGGGCGGGACAGGGGCATCCTACGAGCAGTACTTC. Protein product: CSATRGGTGASYEQYF.

The chain has TRBV2 and TRBJ2-2; D not resolved. V shed 6 bases and J shed 4 bases, with 9 bases lying between them. The germline V gene encodes CDR1 SNHLY and CDR2 FYNNEI. The CDR3 loop spans 13 amino acids. The CDR3, as DNA: TGTGCCAGCAGGGCAGGAGCCACCGGGGAGCTGTTTTTT. It translates to CASRAGATGELFF.

The V and J genes are TRBV7-8 and TRBJ1-1; unclear D gene. The CDR3 has 12 amino acids. Germline V lookup: CDR1 SGHVS, CDR2 FQNEAQ. Trimming pared 5 bases from V and 5 bases from J, leaving 9 bases between. The CDR3 loop reads CASSRPGTEAFF. CDR3 in DNA: TGTGCCAGCAGCCGCCCGGGTACTGAAGCTTTCTTT.

Remarks on this clonotype: The limits of the CDR3 on the DNA are not certain, so only TCRdb's listed CDR3 is given. The gene calls are TRBV7-2 and TRBJ1-2; the table's D call of TRBD1 was not tested on the DNA. Germline CDR1 reads SGHTA; CDR2 reads FQGNSA. The CDR3 region is 13 residues in length, termini included. The chain's CDR3 is CANRQGLDYGCTF.

This chain uses TRBV20-1 with TRBJ2-5; tentatively, D is TRBD1 (6 bases). From germline, CDR1 is DFQATT and CDR2 SNEGSKA (reference sequence). V was trimmed by 5 bases and J by 0 bases, leaving 7 bases between them. This CDR3 has 12 amino acids. The CDR3 loop is CSAGQNQETQYF. As DNA, the CDR3 is TGCAGTGCTGGACAGAACCAAGAGACCCAGTACTTC.

The CDR3 DNA reads as TGCGCCAGCTACAAGCCCGGGACTAGCGCCTCCTACGAGCAGTACTTC. This gives the protein CASYKPGTSASYEQYF. This sequence joins TRBV10-1 and TRBJ2-7; TRBD2 aligns across 10 bases. Germline V lookup: CDR1 WNHNN, CDR2 SYGVQD (reference sequence). CDR3 length: 16 residues. V gave up 8 bases and J gave up 0 bases; unmatched junction bases: 10.

This clonotype was counted a few times. V gene TRBV5-1 combines with J gene TRBJ1-6; weak D call: TRBD1 (5 bases). V was cut by 1 base and J by 9 bases, with 17 bases left in between. CDR1 is SGHRS and CDR2 is YFSETQ in the germline V gene. The CDR3 length is 16 residues. The CDR3 protein is CASSLLGPTIVSPLHF. CDR3 bases: TGCGCCAGCAGCTTGCTGGGACCGACCATCGTTTCACCCCTCCACTTT. Full variable domain (missing parts from reference TRBV5-1 and TRBJ1-6): KAGVTQTPRYLIKTRGQQVTLSCSPISGHRSVSWYQQTPGQGLQFLFEYFSETQRNKGNFPGRFSGRQFSNSRSEMNVSTLELGDSALYLCASSLLGPTIVSPLHFGNGTRLTVT.

V usage is TRBV30 and J usage is TRBJ1-5; no firm D call. Trimming removed 0 bases from V and 5 bases from J, with 8 bases in between. Germline loops: CDR1 GTSNPN, CDR2 SVGIG (reference sequence). This CDR3 has 13 amino acids. The CDR3 region is CAWSVSADQPQHF. The CDR3 region has the DNA TGTGCCTGGAGTGTAAGTGCCGATCAGCCCCAGCATTTT.

The chain recombines TRBV25-1 with TRBJ1-1; TRBD1 might be the D (6 bases). The germline gives CDR1 MGHDK, CDR2 SYGVNS. The CDR3 sequence is 13 residues long. V lost 4 bases and J lost 1, with 7 bases in between. The CDR3 sequence is CASSVTGNTEAFF. The DNA of the CDR3 is TGTGCCAGCAGTGTGACAGGGAACACTGAAGCTTTCTTT.

This clonotype was observed a handful of times. The V and J genes are TRBV6-1 and TRBJ1-2; the D is unclear. Germline CDR1 is MNHNS and CDR2 is SASEGT. The CDR3 is 14 amino acids. Trimming cost V 5 bases and J 2 bases, with 12 bases left between them. Here the CDR3 reads CASSYSPQNYGYTF. Here the CDR3 DNA reads TGTGCCAGCAGTTACTCTCCCCAGAACTATGGCTACACCTTC.

The chain couples TRBV12-3 or TRBV12-4 to TRBJ1-1; TRBD1 agrees at 10 bases. Germline trimming cut 4 bases from V and 8 bases from J; bases unmatched to any gene: 4. This CDR3 is built from 13 residues. In DNA, the CDR3 is TGTGCCAGCAGTTCCTCGGGACAGGGGGAAGCTTTCTTT. It codes for CASSSSGQGEAFF.

V and J are TRBV10-1 and TRBJ2-7, with 7 bases lining up with TRBD1. V lost 6 bases, J lost 2 bases, and 7 bases stayed unmatched. This CDR3 has 14 residues. Germline CDR1 is WNHNN and CDR2 is SYGVQD (reference sequence). The CDR3 DNA sequence: TGCGCCAGCAGATCCGGGACAGTAACCTACGAGCAGTACTTC. It is translated as CASRSGTVTYEQYF.

This clonotype was observed many times. V usage is TRBV2 and J usage is TRBJ1-2, with a weak D call TRBD1 (6 bases). This CDR3 has 16 amino acids. Germline CDR1 is SNHLY and CDR2 is FYNNEI. V lost 3 bases and J lost 3, with 17 bases in between. CDR3: CASSDAQGYPDYGYTF. In nucleotides, the CDR3 is TGTGCCAGCAGTGACGCTCAGGGGTACCCGGACTATGGCTACACCTTC.

This clonotype turned up a few times. The rearrangement uses TRBV2 and TRBJ2-5; D is unclear. The length of the CDR3 is 11 residues. The V gene lost 10 bases and the J gene lost 2 bases, with 8 bases spanning the gap. Germline V gene sequence: CDR1 SNHLY, CDR2 FYNNEI. Here the CDR3 reads CANNVQETQYF. The CDR3 nucleotides are TGTGCCAACAACGTTCAAGAGACCCAGTACTTC.